Here is one TCR beta chain with its context. Generated by immunoSEQ multiplex PCR, the TCRdb table keeps only in-frame clones and is missing some. Here the sample spans more than 80,000 clones, 91% being singletons. This CDR3 has 15 amino acids. Germline V gene sequence: CDR1 SGHDT, CDR2 YYEEEE. The ends lost 2 bases at V and 4 bases at J; junction bases unmatched: 3. This entry is derived from a study of T cell changes during pregnancy in multiple sclerosis. The gene calls are TRBV5-6 and TRBJ2-3; 11 bases map to TRBD2. The input for sequencing was peripheral blood, taken before pregnancy. The sequence was collected from a female donor with multiple sclerosis, enrolled in a pregnancy study. CDR3 sequence reads: CASSFSGGAPDTQYF. The CDR3 region has the DNA TGTGCCAGCAGCTTTAGCGGGGGGGCCCCAGATACGCAGTATTTT.